One sample yielded the 28 T cell receptor beta chains listed below, sequenced in a study of OX40 agonist ivuxolimab in advanced cancers. Sequencing used immunoSEQ multiplex PCR; TCRdb keeps in-frame clones, though not all of them. Altogether 45,000 or so clones are present, around 84% being singletons, with the ten largest covering 2.6%. The input for sequencing was CD4+ or CD8+ T cells sorted from blood, taken in a trial of the OX40 agonist ivuxolimab. The receptors derive from an adult with an advanced solid tumor such as melanoma, head and neck, liver or kidney cancer.

The chain recombines TRBV2 with TRBJ1-5; no definite D call. V was clipped by 8 bases and J by 4 bases, with 12 bases between them. Germline CDR1 reads SNHLY; CDR2 reads FYNNEI. The CDR3 sequence is 13 residues long. The chain's CDR3 is CASSNDGNQPQHF. The CDR3 DNA reads as TGTGCCAGCTCCAACGACGGGAATCAGCCCCAGCATTTT.

This clone appeared a few times. The V gene is TRBV7-8, the J gene TRBJ1-2; possibly TRBD1 for D (6 bases). Germline values: CDR1 SGHVS, CDR2 FQNEAQ. The CDR3 runs to 13 residues. V lost 5 bases and J lost 4, with 11 bases in between. The CDR3 loop is CASSPTGGYGYTF. The CDR3 DNA reads TGTGCCAGCAGCCCGACAGGAGGCTATGGCTACACCTTC.

The chain employs TRBV7-9 and TRBJ1-5; D possibly corresponds to TRBD1 (6 bases). The V end lost 0 bases, the J end lost 0 bases, and 12 bases lay between the germline ends. CDR1 and CDR2 from the germline V gene are SEHNR and FQNEAQ (reference sequence). This CDR3 has 17 amino acids. Here the CDR3 reads CASSLAVGGVSNQPQHF. The DNA for the CDR3 is TGTGCCAGCAGCTTAGCGGTAGGGGGGGTTAGCAATCAGCCCCAGCATTTT. Complete variable domain (other parts from reference TRBV7-9 and TRBJ1-5): DTGVSQNPRHKITKRGQNVTFRCDPISEHNRLYWYRQTLGQGPEFLTYFQNEAQLEKSRLLSDRFSAERPKGSFSTLEIQRTEQGDSAMYLCASSLAVGGVSNQPQHFGDGTRLSIL.

This clone is a singleton in its sample. This chain connects TRBV5-1 to TRBJ2-2; D possibly corresponds to TRBD2 (6 bases). CDR3 length: 13 residues. The V gene's germline CDR1 is SGHRS and CDR2 YFSETQ. The CDR3 DNA sequence: TGCGCAGGGGCGGCGGGGAGCACCGGGGAGCTGTTTTTT. Translating gives CAGAAGSTGELFF.

The chain has TRBV19 and TRBJ1-1; a weak D match, TRBD1 (5 bases). This CDR3 has 14 amino acids. The V gene's germline CDR1 is LNHDA and CDR2 SQIVND (reference sequence). V was clipped by 7 bases and J by 2 bases, with 14 bases between them. In DNA form, the CDR3 reads TGTGCCAGTATCTTCCGGGGCGGCAACACTGAAGCTTTCTTT. Its translation: CASIFRGGNTEAFF.

V gene TRBV5-8 combines with J gene TRBJ2-7; D gene unclear. The CDR3 runs 12 residues. Trimming took 6 bases from V and 4 from J, leaving 11 bases between them. Germline V CDR1 and CDR2: SGHTS, YDEGEE. The CDR3 loop reads CASTPRLYEQYF. CDR3 DNA: TGTGCCAGCACCCCCCGGCTATACGAGCAGTACTTC.

CDR3 sequence reads: CASSLVPGENEQFF. CDR3 bases: TGCGCCAGCAGCTTGGTTCCGGGAGAAAATGAGCAGTTCTTC. The chain recombines TRBV5-1 with TRBJ2-1, with D possibly TRBD2 on 6 matching bases. There are 14 residues in the CDR3. V was clipped by 0 bases and J by 7 bases, with 11 bases between them. Per germline, CDR1 SGHRS and CDR2 YFSETQ.

The gene calls are TRBV6-5 and TRBJ1-5, with 7 bases matching TRBD1. Germline CDR1 and CDR2: MNHEY and SVGAGI. The CDR3 totals 14 residues. The V segment lost 0 bases and the J segment 5 bases; nucleotides outside the gene matches: 1. The CDR3 nucleotides read TGTGCCAGCAGTTACTCAGGGACAGATCAGCCCCAGCATTTT. Translating it yields CASSYSGTDQPQHF.

The chain couples TRBV29-1 to TRBJ1-4; D might be TRBD1 (6 bases). The V and J ends lost 1 base and 0 bases respectively, with 15 bases between them. Germline CDR1 reads SQVTM; CDR2 reads ANQGSEA. CDR3 length: 17 amino acids. The CDR3 here is CSVEGVGGRATNEKLFF. CDR3 in DNA: TGCAGCGTTGAAGGTGTGGGGGGCCGAGCAACTAATGAAAAACTGTTTTTT.

Comments on this clone: At one boundary the junction diverges from the germline segment, which might be a read error. This chain links TRBV6-6 with TRBJ2-3, with 7 bases aligning to TRBD2. Germline lookup yields CDR1 MNHNY and CDR2 SVGAGI (reference sequence). The CDR3 consists of 16 residues. This CDR3 is CASSNSASGSTDTQYF. The CDR3 DNA reads TGTGCCAGCAGTAACTCGGCTAGCGGTAGCACAGATACGCAGTATTTT.

This clone was recorded once. J is TRBJ2-2 and V is TRBV18; TRBD1 or TRBD2 may be the D gene (5 bases each). Per germline, CDR1 KGHSH and CDR2 LQKENI. The CDR3 loop spans 16 amino acids. V lost 3 bases and J 0 bases, leaving 11 bases between the germline ends. Here the CDR3 reads CASSPTGLANTGELFF. The CDR3 bases are TGTGCCAGCTCACCTACGGGGCTCGCGAACACCGGGGAGCTGTTTTTT. Full variable domain (outside the CDR3, taken from reference TRBV18 and TRBJ2-2): NAGVMQNPRHLVRRRGQEARLRCSPMKGHSHVYWYRQLPEEGLKFMVYLQKENIIDESGMPKERFSAEFPKEGPSILRIQQVVRGDSAAYFCASSPTGLANTGELFFGEGSRLTVL.

The chain carries TRBV6-6 and TRBJ2-5; D call uncertain. The DNA end favors TRBJ2-7, so the J call may be wrong. The CDR3 runs to 11 residues. Germline CDR1 and CDR2: MNHNY and SVGAGI (reference sequence). The CDR3, as DNA: TGTGCCAGCAGTCACCAGCTCGAGCAGTACTTC. It translates to CASSHQLEQYF.

V is TRBV7-9 and J is TRBJ2-7; 8 nucleotides align to TRBD2. The germline CDR1 and CDR2 sequences are SEHNR and FQNEAQ (reference sequence). The CDR3 spans 17 residues. V trimming: 1 base; J trimming: 2 bases; junction bases outside the gene matches: 10. This chain's CDR3 is CASSLVNWRGEPYEQYF. The DNA for the CDR3 is TGTGCCAGCAGCTTAGTTAATTGGCGGGGGGAGCCCTACGAGCAGTACTTC.

V gene TRBV19 combines with J gene TRBJ2-7, with D uncertain. Germline-derived CDR1 and CDR2 are LNHDA and SQIVND (reference sequence). With 3 bases removed from V and 3 bases from J, the gap between germline ends came to 12 bases. The CDR3 spans 14 residues. This CDR3 reads CASSMSLTFYEQYF. CDR3 DNA sequence: TGTGCCAGTAGTATGTCCCTAACCTTCTACGAGCAGTACTTC.

The CDR3 protein is CASSQRTSGTSYNEQFF. In DNA form, the CDR3 reads TGTGCCAGCAGTCAAAGGACTAGCGGGACGTCCTACAATGAGCAGTTCTTC. The rearrangement links TRBV11-2 to TRBJ2-1, with 12 bases that match TRBD2. V gave up 6 bases and J gave up 1 base; unmatched junction bases: 7. Germline CDR1 is SGHAT and CDR2 is FQNNGV. The CDR3 extends over 17 amino acids.

The chain joins TRBV19 to TRBJ1-5; D gene ambiguous. Germline-derived CDR1 and CDR2 are LNHDA and SQIVND (reference sequence). This CDR3 comprises 14 residues. Trimming shortened V by 7 bases and J by 1 base, and 11 bases separated the two germline ends. The CDR3 loop reads CASTRVESNQPQHF. CDR3 in DNA: TGTGCCAGTACGCGAGTGGAAAGCAATCAGCCCCAGCATTTT.

This clone was seen a single time. The chain carries TRBV15 and TRBJ2-7, with D tentatively TRBD1 or TRBD2 (7 bases each). Germline V gives CDR1 LNHNV, CDR2 YYDKDF (reference sequence). CDR3 length: 14 amino acids. The V and J ends lost 5 bases and 0 bases respectively, with 11 bases between them. CDR3 sequence (DNA): TGTGCCACCAGCCAGGGGGGGAGCTCCTACGAGCAGTACTTC. It is translated as CATSQGGSSYEQYF.

The rearrangement links TRBV6-5 to TRBJ1-6; D not certain. This CDR3 is built from 11 residues. Germline V gives CDR1 MNHEY, CDR2 SVGAGI. Deletions cut 6 bases from V and 3 bases from J, with 0 bases between. The CDR3 loop reads CASSYNSPLHF. The CDR3, as DNA: TGTGCCAGCAGCTATAATTCACCCCTCCACTTT.

J is TRBJ1-2 and V is TRBV5-4; no definite D call. Germline V gene lookup returns CDR1 SGHNT and CDR2 YYREEE (reference sequence). V was cut by 0 bases and J by 8 bases, with 11 bases left in between. This CDR3 comprises 13 residues. CDR3 DNA sequence: TGTGCCAGCAGCTTGGAGGGCCCCCCGGGCTACACCTTC. Amino acids: CASSLEGPPGYTF.

This chain uses TRBV2 with TRBJ2-1, with TRBD2 identical over 14 bases. In germline, CDR1 is SNHLY, CDR2 FYNNEI. With V trimmed by 6 bases and J by 10 bases, 5 bases remained unmatched. The CDR3 runs 14 residues. The CDR3 sequence: CASRGLAGVYEQFF. The CDR3 nucleotides read TGTGCCAGCAGGGGACTAGCGGGAGTGTACGAGCAGTTCTTC.

The rearrangement links TRBV5-6 to TRBJ1-4; D remains ambiguous. This CDR3 has 14 amino acids. Per the germline V gene, CDR1 is SGHDT and CDR2 is YYEEEE. V lost 2 bases and J lost 2, with 7 bases in between. The CDR3 sequence: CASSFDGTNEKLFF. The CDR3 DNA sequence: TGTGCCAGCAGCTTCGACGGTACTAATGAAAAACTGTTTTTT.

The rearrangement joins TRBV10-2 to TRBJ2-5; TRBD2 is a possible D gene (6 bases). Trimming removed 2 bases from V and 1 base from J, with 8 bases in between. The germline CDR1 and CDR2 sequences are WSHSY and SAAADI. The CDR3 is 14 residues long. The CDR3 reads CASSEAGSQETQYF. CDR3 coding DNA: TGCGCCAGCAGTGAGGCGGGGTCCCAAGAGACCCAGTACTTC.

The chain is built from TRBV7-2 and TRBJ1-5; TRBD1 aligns across 8 bases. This CDR3 is 14 amino acids long. The V gene end was trimmed by 2 bases and the J gene end by 9 bases; junction bases not matched to a gene: 6. From germline, CDR1 is SGHTA and CDR2 FQGNSA. The DNA of the CDR3 is TGTGCCAGCAGCTTACGGGACAGGCATGGGCCCCAGCATTTT. Translated: CASSLRDRHGPQHF.

This clone was counted only a few times. The chain combines TRBV7-3 with TRBJ1-2; no clear D. Germline CDR1 SGHTA, CDR2 FQGTGA. Trimming stripped 2 bases from V and 8 bases from J, with 12 bases between. CDR3 length equals 13 residues. This chain's CDR3 is CASSLHPPRGYTF. CDR3 coding DNA: TGTGCCAGCAGCTTACATCCCCCTCGAGGCTACACCTTC.

The chain recombines TRBV4-3 with TRBJ1-4; D is uncertain. The V and J ends lost 1 base and 6 bases respectively, with 3 bases between them. The V gene's germline CDR1 is LGHNA and CDR2 YSLEER. The CDR3 totals 12 residues. The DNA of the CDR3 is TGCGCCAGCAGCCAAGGGTATGAAAAACTGTTTTTT. Protein product: CASSQGYEKLFF.

The chain carries TRBV6-1 and TRBJ1-1, with TRBD1 matching over 10 bases. The CDR3 totals 15 residues. Trimming took 5 bases from V and 4 from J; bases not matched to a gene: 7. The V gene's germline CDR1 is MNHNS and CDR2 SASEGT. The CDR3 DNA reads as TGTGCCAGCAGTCCCCGGGACAGGGGTATCACTGAAGCTTTCTTT. This sequence encodes CASSPRDRGITEAFF.

This clone was observed a few times. V and J are TRBV7-2 and TRBJ2-2; D gene uncertain. Trimming removed 5 bases from V and 0 bases from J, with 16 bases in between. This CDR3 region has 17 residues. The germline CDR1 and CDR2 sequences are SGHTA and FQGNSA. The CDR3 reads CASSLHLLRANTGELFF. CDR3 DNA: TGTGCCAGCAGCCTCCACCTATTGAGAGCGAACACCGGGGAGCTGTTTTTT.

The V gene is TRBV6-6, the J gene TRBJ2-7; perhaps TRBD2 as D (6 bases). Trimming stripped 3 bases from V and 5 bases from J, with 14 bases between. The CDR3 loop spans 14 amino acids. Germline CDR1 reads MNHNY; CDR2 reads SVGAGI (reference sequence). The CDR3 DNA sequence: TGTGCCAGCAGTTATCGCCGGGAGAGCGACGAGCAGTACTTC. Translated, it gives CASSYRRESDEQYF.